This T cell receptor (beta chain) was recovered during a study of blood T cell repertoires in COVID-19 (dated by TCRdb to between 2020 and 2021). At the level of the whole study: Collaborator samples came from the United States, Italy and Spain and covered acute and convalescent phases of COVID-19. The repertoires were released in a freely available public database intended as a resource for research on the immune response to SARS-CoV-2. The material from the prospective study consisted of cDNA or gDNA derived from T cells, B-cell-depleted T cells, or PBMCs. Deeply sampled blood TCRbeta repertoires from subjects exposed to, actively infected with, or recovered from COVID-19 were included in the dataset. The samples were drawn from two sources: the first 160 participants of the ongoing ImmuneRACE study, and 1,254 subjects contributed by 6 global collaborators. Nearly every sample came with metadata listing a de-identified subject ID, COVID-19 status, age in years and sex. Where available, HLA class I and class II types were taken from metadata supplied by the sample provider and were not determined by assay-based typing. Summary of the overall study and its limitations: The quantity of clinical and demographic metadata differed by source and by participant and was supplied without curation.

According to the germline V gene, CDR1 reads SGHVS and CDR2 reads FQNEAQ. From cysteine to phenylalanine, the CDR3 is 16 amino acids long. Only the CDR3 part of the read is kept: 48 bases, read in frame from the first base. Trimming takes 0 bases off V and 5 bases off J; junction bases not matched to a gene: 8. Enrolling through a virtual design, the prospective study's participants ranged in age from roughly 18 to 89 years and lived across 20 to 25 United States geographic areas. To assign participants to cohorts, the prospective study relied on clinical history that participants themselves reported in a screening survey and a study questionnaire. For ImmuneRACE Cohort 3, a participant was defined as recovered based on two consecutive negative NP/OP PCR tests, clearance by a healthcare professional, or resolution of symptoms. Mobile phlebotomists in the prospective study collected whole blood, serum and a nasopharyngeal or oropharyngeal swab from every participant. Over an approximately 2-month period, participants in the prospective study had the option of providing additional blood draws and questionnaires. Blood samples from the prospective study were shipped frozen or at room temperature prior to DNA extraction.

With respect to this clone: This clone's antigen is unknown. It has no much larger one-base neighbor in the sample; base qualities were not kept.

The immunoSEQ Assay, a bias-controlled multiplex PCR, was used to amplify TCRbeta CDR3 regions from genomic DNA. In the source study's methods: The number of nucleated cells in each sample was estimated by amplification of reference gene primers within the assay. To quantify the absolute abundance of each unique TCRbeta CDR3 rearrangement, sequence reads were collapsed and filtered. For each sample, productive Simpson clonality was calculated by taking the square root of Simpson's diversity index across productive rearrangements. TCRdb mirrors the immuneACCESS table, restricted to in-frame sequences. Some clones are absent from its copies; in checked studies, under half trace to an unresolved V gene, and the reason for the others is unknown. V and J calls and clone size are copied from that table; D and trimming were computed from the DNA. Here the sample has roughly 260,000 clones; 75% to 90% occur a single time. About 1.9% of the sample is held by the ten biggest clonotypes.

The clonotype was recovered from a woman in her 50s who had recovered from COVID-19. Sequencing used PBMCs or T cells enriched from blood (not recorded which). The chain joins TRBV7-8 to TRBJ1-1; the central 8 bases match TRBD1. DNA sequence: TGTGCCAGCAGCTTAGCAGGGGACAGGTTTAGTACTGAAGCTTTCTTT. It codes for CASSLAGDRFSTEAFF.